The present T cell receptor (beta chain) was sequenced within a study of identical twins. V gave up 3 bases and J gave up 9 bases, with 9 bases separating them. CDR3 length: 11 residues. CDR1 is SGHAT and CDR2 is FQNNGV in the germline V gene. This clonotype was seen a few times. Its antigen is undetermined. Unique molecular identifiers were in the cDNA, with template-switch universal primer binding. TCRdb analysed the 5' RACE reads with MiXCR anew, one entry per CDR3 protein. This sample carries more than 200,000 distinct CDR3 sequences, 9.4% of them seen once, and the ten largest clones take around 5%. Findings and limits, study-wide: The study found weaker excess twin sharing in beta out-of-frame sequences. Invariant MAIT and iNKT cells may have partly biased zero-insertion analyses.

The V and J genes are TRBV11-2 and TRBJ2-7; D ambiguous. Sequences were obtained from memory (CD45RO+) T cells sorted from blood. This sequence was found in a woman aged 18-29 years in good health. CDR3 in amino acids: CASSFETLQYF. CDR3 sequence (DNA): TGTGCCAGCAGCTTTGAGACACTGCAGTACTTC.